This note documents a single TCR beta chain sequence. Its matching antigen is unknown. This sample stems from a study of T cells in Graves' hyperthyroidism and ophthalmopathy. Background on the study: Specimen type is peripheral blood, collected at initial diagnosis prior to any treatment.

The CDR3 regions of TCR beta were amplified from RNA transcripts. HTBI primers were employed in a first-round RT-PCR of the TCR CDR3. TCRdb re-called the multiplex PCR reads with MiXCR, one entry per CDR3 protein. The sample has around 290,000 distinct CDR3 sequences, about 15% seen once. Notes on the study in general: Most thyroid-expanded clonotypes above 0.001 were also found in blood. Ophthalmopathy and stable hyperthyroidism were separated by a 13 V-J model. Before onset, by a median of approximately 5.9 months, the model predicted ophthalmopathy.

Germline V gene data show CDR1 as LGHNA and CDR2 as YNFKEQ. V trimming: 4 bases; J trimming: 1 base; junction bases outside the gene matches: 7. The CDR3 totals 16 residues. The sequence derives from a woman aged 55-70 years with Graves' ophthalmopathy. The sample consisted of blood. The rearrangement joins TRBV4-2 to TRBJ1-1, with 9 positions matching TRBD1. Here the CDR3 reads CASSPRTGEPNTEAFF. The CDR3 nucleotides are TGTGCCAGCAGCCCAAGGACAGGGGAGCCGAACACTGAAGCTTTCTTT.